This is a list of T cell receptor beta chains from one sample in a study of CD4 T cells in relation to SARS-CoV-2 and coronaviruses. Generated by immunoSEQ multiplex PCR, the TCRdb table keeps only in-frame clones and is missing some. Among some 70,000 clones, 85% to 95% were seen once, and the ten largest hold approximately 0.25%. Material for sequencing was naive CD4+ T cells from PBMCs. These receptors all stem from a human donor in good health. The CDR3 runs from the conserved cysteine through the conserved F or W. The D gene is left open where the match is weak. Size values are once, few and many counts, or a class for expanded clones, and some rows have none.

j_gene,v_gene,d_gene,abundance,CDR3aa,CDR3nt
TRBJ2-1,TRBV7-3,NA,NA,CASSPGTSSEQFF,TGTGCCAGCAGCCCAGGGACCTCTAGTGAGCAGTTCTTC
TRBJ1-4,TRBV5-6,NA,NA,CASSLGGEKLFF,TGTGCCAGCAGCTTGGGGGGCGAAAAACTGTTTTTT
TRBJ2-1,TRBV19,TRBD2,NA,CASSGGGGSSYNEQFF,TGTGCCAGTAGCGGGGGAGGCGGGAGCTCCTACAATGAGCAGTTCTTC
TRBJ2-5,TRBV18,NA,NA,CASSPPAQIQETQYF,TGTGCCAGCTCACCACCTGCACAGATCCAAGAGACCCAGTACTTC
TRBJ2-5,TRBV5-1,NA,NA,CASSLPGFQETQYF,TGCGCCAGCAGCTTGCCAGGGTTTCAAGAGACCCAGTACTTC
TRBJ2-7,TRBV14,TRBD2,once,CASSPPRGGAYEQYF,TGTGCCAGCAGCCCGCCCCGGGGGGGGGCCTACGAGCAGTACTTC
TRBJ2-1,TRBV5-1,TRBD1,NA,CASSLGSGQGNNEQFF,TGCGCCAGCAGCTTGGGCTCGGGACAGGGAAACAATGAGCAGTTCTTC
TRBJ2-3,TRBV24-1,TRBD1,NA,CATSEGEQGRTDTQYF,TGTGCCACCAGTGAGGGCGAACAGGGGAGAACAGATACGCAGTATTTT
TRBJ2-1,TRBV30,NA,NA,CAWSVGEQFF,TGTGCCTGGAGTGTGGGTGAGCAGTTCTTC
TRBJ2-3,TRBV28,TRBD2,NA,CASSSPSGGDTDTQYF,TGTGCCAGCAGTAGCCCTAGCGGGGGGGACACAGATACGCAGTATTTT
TRBJ1-2,TRBV7-2,TRBD1,NA,CASSFHRGNYGYTF,TGTGCCAGCAGCTTCCACAGGGGGAACTATGGCTACACCTTC
TRBJ1-4,TRBV3-1/TRBV3-2,NA,NA,CASSQVSDRPGLGNEKLFF,TGTGCCAGCAGCCAGGTATCCGACAGACCAGGGTTGGGAAATGAAAAACTGTTTTTT
TRBJ1-4,TRBV7-8,TRBD1,NA,CASSLLTGKNEKLFF,TGTGCCAGCAGCTTACTGACAGGGAAAAATGAAAAACTGTTTTTT
TRBJ2-2,TRBV9,NA,NA,CASSRQVGNTGELFF,TGTGCCAGCAGTCGACAGGTGGGGAACACCGGGGAGCTGTTTTTT
TRBJ2-6,TRBV18,NA,NA,CASSPSRVGRANVLTF,TGTGCCAGCTCACCTTCCAGGGTGGGACGGGCCAACGTCCTGACTTTC
TRBJ2-3,TRBV5-1,NA,NA,CASSSPGGTATDTQYF,TGCGCCAGCAGCTCGCCCGGCGGGACCGCCACAGATACGCAGTATTTT
TRBJ2-7,TRBV6-7,NA,once,CASSYSIDRGGEQYF,TGTGCCAGCAGTTACTCGATAGACAGAGGGGGCGAGCAGTACTTC
TRBJ1-2,TRBV27,NA,once,CASSGGLPVRGYTF,TGTGCCAGCAGTGGCGGACTGCCGGTACGTGGCTACACCTTC
TRBJ1-2,TRBV7-9,NA,few,CASSPPNNYGYTF,TGTGCCAGCAGCCCACCTAATAACTATGGCTACACCTTC
TRBJ2-3,TRBV6-5,TRBD1,NA,CASTLNRGRADTQYF,TGTGCCAGCACCCTAAACAGGGGGCGTGCAGATACGCAGTATTTT
TRBJ2-5,TRBV12-3/TRBV12-4,NA,NA,CASSIQETQYF,TGTGCCAGCAGCATCCAAGAGACCCAGTACTTC
TRBJ1-3,TRBV29-1,NA,NA,CSAGTPGNTIYF,TGCAGCGCCGGGACACCTGGAAACACCATATATTTT
TRBJ2-7,TRBV2,TRBD2,NA,CASSLRGAGSYEQYF,TGTGCCAGCAGTCTGCGGGGGGCGGGCTCCTACGAGCAGTACTTC
TRBJ1-2,TRBV28,TRBD1,NA,CASTVDRGYGYTF,TGTGCCAGCACCGTGGACAGGGGCTATGGCTACACCTTC
TRBJ2-3,TRBV3-1/TRBV3-2,NA,NA,CASSQDRSTDTQYF,TGTGCCAGCAGCCAAGATCGAAGCACAGATACGCAGTATTTT
TRBJ2-5,TRBV6-5,NA,NA,CASTSGTGQETQYF,TGTGCCAGCACCTCCGGTACAGGCCAAGAGACCCAGTACTTC
TRBJ2-7,TRBV10-1,NA,NA,CASARGEQYF,TGCGCCAGTGCTAGGGGCGAGCAGTACTTC
TRBJ1-4,TRBV5-6,NA,NA,CASSLGGGGEKLFF,TGTGCCAGCAGCTTGGGAGGTGGAGGGGAAAAACTGTTTTTT
TRBJ1-2,TRBV5-4,NA,few,CASSLWGGNYGYTF,TGTGCCAGCAGCCTTTGGGGCGGGAACTATGGCTACACCTTC